The entry below gives a single TCR beta chain sequence along with its context. The antigen is unknown. Patients with autoimmune history or systemic immunosuppression were excluded. The record originates from a study of OX40 agonist ivuxolimab in advanced cancers. Across the study: Each patient was given ivuxolimab into a vein every 2 weeks, at 0.01 to 10 mg/kg.

Broader study findings: Clones of CD4+ and CD8+ blood T cells grew by week 6 at doses of 0.1 to 3.0 mg/kg.

TCRdb's copy holds only in-frame clones and misses some; the assay was immunoSEQ multiplex PCR. The repertoire holds 57,000 or so clones, with roughly nine tenths as singletons. The material was CD4+ or CD8+ T cells sorted from blood, obtained in a trial of the OX40 agonist ivuxolimab. The sequence was obtained from an adult with an advanced solid tumor such as melanoma, head and neck, liver or kidney cancer.

CDR3 protein: CASSKRIRGQETQYF. The DNA for the CDR3 is TGTGCCAGCAGCAAGCGGATTCGGGGGCAAGAGACCCAGTACTTC. The chain combines TRBV9 with TRBJ2-5; D perhaps matches TRBD2 (6 bases). From germline, CDR1 is SGDLS and CDR2 YYNGEE. The ends were cut back, 4 bases at V and 2 bases at J, with 15 bases in the middle. This CDR3 comprises 15 residues. The whole variable domain, filled in from reference TRBV9 and TRBJ2-5, reads DSGVTQTPKHLITATGQRVTLRCSPRSGDLSVYWYQQSLDQGLQFLIQYYNGEERAKGNILERFSAQQFPDLHSELNLSSLELGDSALYFCASSKRIRGQETQYFGPGTRLLVL.